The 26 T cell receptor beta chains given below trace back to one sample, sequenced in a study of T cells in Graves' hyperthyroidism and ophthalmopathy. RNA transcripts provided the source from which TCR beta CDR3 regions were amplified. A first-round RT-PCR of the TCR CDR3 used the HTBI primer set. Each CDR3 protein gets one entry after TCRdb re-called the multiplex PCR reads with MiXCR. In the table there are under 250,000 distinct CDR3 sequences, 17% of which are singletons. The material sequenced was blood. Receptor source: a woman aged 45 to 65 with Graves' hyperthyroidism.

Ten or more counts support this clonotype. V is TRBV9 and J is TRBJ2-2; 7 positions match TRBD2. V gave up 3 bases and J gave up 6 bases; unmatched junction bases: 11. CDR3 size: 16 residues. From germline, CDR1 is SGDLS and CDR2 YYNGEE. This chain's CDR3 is CASSETLARVAGELFF. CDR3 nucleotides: TGTGCCAGCAGCGAAACACTAGCGCGGGTCGCCGGGGAGCTGTTTTTT.

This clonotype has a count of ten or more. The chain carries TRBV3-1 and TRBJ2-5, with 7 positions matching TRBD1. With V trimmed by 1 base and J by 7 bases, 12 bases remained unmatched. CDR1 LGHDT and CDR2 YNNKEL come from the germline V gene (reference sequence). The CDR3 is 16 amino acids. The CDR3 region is CASSQVVDRERATQYF. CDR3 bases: TGTGCCAGCAGCCAAGTGGTCGACAGGGAGAGGGCGACCCAGTACTTC.

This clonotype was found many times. CDR3 amino acids: CASSSGRGDYNEQFF. CDR3 bases: TGTGCCAGCAGCTCGGGTCGGGGGGACTACAATGAGCAGTTCTTC. J is TRBJ2-1 and V is TRBV11-3; 7 bases line up with TRBD2. Germline assignment: CDR1 SGHNT and CDR2 YENEEA. V shed 4 bases, J shed 3 bases, and the junction held 6 bases outside the gene matches. This CDR3 region has 15 residues.

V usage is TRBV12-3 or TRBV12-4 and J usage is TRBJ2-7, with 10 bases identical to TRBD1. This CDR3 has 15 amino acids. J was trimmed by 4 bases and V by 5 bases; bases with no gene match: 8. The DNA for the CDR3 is TGTGCCAGCAGTCTGGGGGGACAGGGGTTATACGAGCAGTACTTC. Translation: CASSLGGQGLYEQYF.

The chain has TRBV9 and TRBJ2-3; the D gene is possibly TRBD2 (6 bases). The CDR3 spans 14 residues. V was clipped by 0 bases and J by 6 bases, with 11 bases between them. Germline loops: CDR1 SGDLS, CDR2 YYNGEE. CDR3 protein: CASSVAGLTDTQYF. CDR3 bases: TGTGCCAGCAGCGTAGCGGGACTGACGGATACGCAGTATTTT.

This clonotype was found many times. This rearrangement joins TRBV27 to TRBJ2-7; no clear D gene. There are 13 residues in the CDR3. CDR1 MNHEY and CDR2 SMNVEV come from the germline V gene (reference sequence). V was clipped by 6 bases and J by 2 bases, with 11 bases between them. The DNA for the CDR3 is TGTGCCAGCAGGTCGGGTGGAGCCTACGAGCAGTACTTC. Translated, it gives CASRSGGAYEQYF.

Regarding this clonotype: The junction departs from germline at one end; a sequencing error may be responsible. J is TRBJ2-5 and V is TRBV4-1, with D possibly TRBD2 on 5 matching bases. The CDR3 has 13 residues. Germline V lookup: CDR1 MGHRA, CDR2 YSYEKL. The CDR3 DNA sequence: TGCGCCAGCAGCCAAGAAGAGAGCGGCACCCTGTACTTC. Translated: CASSQEESGTLYF.

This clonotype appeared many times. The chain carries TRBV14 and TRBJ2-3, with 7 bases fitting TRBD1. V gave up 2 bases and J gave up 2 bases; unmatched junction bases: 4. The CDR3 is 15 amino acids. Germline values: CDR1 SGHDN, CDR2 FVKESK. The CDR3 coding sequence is TGTGCCAGCAGCCAAAAGGGACAGCTCACAGATACGCAGTATTTT. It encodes CASSQKGQLTDTQYF.

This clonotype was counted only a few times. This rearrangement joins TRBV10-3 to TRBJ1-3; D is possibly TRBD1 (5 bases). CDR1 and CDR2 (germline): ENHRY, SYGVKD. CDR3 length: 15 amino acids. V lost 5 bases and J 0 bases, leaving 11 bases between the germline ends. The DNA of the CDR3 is TGTGCCATCAGTACTCTGGACACCTCTGGAAACACCATATATTTT. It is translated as CAISTLDTSGNTIYF.

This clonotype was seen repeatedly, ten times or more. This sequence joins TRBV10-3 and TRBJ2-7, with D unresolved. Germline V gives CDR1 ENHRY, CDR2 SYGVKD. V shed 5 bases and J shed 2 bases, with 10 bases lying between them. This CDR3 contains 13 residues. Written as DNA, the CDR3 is TGTGCCATCAGTCCGGGTCCGACCTACGAGCAGTACTTC. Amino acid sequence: CAISPGPTYEQYF.

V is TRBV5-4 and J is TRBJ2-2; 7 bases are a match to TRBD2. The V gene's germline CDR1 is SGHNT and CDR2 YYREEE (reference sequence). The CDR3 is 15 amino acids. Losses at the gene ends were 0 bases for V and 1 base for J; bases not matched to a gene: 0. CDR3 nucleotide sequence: TGTGCCAGCAGCTTGGTAGCGGGGAACACCGGGGAGCTGTTTTTT. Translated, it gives CASSLVAGNTGELFF.

Here the CDR3 reads CASSMRGLNTEAFF. The CDR3 nucleotides read TGTGCCAGTAGTATGAGGGGCTTGAACACTGAAGCTTTCTTT. The chain uses TRBV19 and TRBJ1-1, with D maybe TRBD1 (5 bases). In germline, CDR1 is LNHDA, CDR2 SQIVND (reference sequence). The CDR3 sequence is 14 residues long. Trimming pared 3 bases from V and 0 bases from J, leaving 8 bases between.

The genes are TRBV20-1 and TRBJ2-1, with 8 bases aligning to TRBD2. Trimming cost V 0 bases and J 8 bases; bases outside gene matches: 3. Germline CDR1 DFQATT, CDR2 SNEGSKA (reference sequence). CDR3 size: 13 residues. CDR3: CSARDGTRDEQFF. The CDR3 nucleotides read TGCAGTGCTAGAGATGGGACTAGGGATGAGCAGTTCTTC.

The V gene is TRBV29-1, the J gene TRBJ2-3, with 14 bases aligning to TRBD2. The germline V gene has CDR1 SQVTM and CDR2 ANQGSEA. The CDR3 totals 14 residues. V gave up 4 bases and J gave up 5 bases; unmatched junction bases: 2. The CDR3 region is CSVVGLAGGDTQYF. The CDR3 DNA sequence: TGCAGCGTTGTAGGACTAGCGGGAGGAGATACGCAGTATTTT.

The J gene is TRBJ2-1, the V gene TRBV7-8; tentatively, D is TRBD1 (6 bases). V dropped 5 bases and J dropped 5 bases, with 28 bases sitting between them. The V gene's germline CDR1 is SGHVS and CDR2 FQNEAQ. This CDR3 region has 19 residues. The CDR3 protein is CASSAAGTPHGRGHNEQFF. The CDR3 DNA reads TGTGCCAGCAGCGCGGCCGGGACACCGCATGGAAGGGGCCACAATGAGCAGTTCTTC. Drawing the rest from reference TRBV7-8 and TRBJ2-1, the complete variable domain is GAGVSQSPRYKVAKRGQDVALRCDPISGHVSLFWYQQALGQGPEFLTYFQNEAQLDKSGLPSDRFFAERPEGSVSTLKIQRTQQEDSAVYLCASSAAGTPHGRGHNEQFFGPGTRLTVL.

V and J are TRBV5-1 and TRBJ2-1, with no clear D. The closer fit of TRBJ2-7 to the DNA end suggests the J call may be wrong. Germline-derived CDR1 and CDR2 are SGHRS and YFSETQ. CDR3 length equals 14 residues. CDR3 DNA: TGCGCCAGCAGCTTGATTAATTCCTACAATGAGCAGTACTTC. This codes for CASSLINSYNEQYF.

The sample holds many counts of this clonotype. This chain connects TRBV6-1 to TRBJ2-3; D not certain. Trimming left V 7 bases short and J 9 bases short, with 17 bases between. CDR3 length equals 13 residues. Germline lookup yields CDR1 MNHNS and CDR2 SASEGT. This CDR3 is CASKATMDGTQYF. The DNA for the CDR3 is TGTGCCAGCAAAGCTACGATGGATGGAACGCAGTATTTT.

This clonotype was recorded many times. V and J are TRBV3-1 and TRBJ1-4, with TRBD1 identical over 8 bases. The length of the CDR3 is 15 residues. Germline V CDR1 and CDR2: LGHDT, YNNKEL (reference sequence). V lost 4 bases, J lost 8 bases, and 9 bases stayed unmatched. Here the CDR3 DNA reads TGTGCCAGCAGCCTGAGAGGGACAGGAGAGGAAAAACTGTTTTTT. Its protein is CASSLRGTGEEKLFF.

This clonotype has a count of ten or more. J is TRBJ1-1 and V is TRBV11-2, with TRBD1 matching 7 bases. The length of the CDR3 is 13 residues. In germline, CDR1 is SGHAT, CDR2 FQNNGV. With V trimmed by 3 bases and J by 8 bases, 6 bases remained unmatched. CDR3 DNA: TGTGCCAGCAGCTTCGGGACAGAGCAGGAAGCTTTCTTT. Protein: CASSFGTEQEAFF.

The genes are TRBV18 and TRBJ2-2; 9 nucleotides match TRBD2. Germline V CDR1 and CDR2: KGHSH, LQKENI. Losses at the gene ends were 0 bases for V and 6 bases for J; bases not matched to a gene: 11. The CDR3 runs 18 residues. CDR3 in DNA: TGTGCCAGCTCACCACCCCTAGCGGGACATCACCTAGCCGGGGAGCTGTTTTTT. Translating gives CASSPPLAGHHLAGELFF.

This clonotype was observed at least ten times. CDR3 in DNA: TGCAGTGCTCTTAAGACAGGGAGTCTCAACCAGCAGTACTTC. It yields the protein CSALKTGSLNQQYF. J is TRBJ2-7 and V is TRBV20-1; 7 bases are a match to TRBD1. Germline CDR1 reads DFQATT; CDR2 reads SNEGSKA (reference sequence). Losses at the gene ends were 5 bases for V and 8 bases for J; bases not matched to a gene: 15. This CDR3 comprises 14 residues.

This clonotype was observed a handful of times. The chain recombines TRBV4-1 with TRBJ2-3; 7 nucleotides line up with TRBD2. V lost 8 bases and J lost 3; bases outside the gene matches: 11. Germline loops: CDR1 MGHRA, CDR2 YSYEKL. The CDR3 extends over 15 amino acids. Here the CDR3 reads CASRETSARTDTQYF. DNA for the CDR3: TGCGCCAGCCGAGAAACTAGCGCCAGAACAGATACGCAGTATTTT.

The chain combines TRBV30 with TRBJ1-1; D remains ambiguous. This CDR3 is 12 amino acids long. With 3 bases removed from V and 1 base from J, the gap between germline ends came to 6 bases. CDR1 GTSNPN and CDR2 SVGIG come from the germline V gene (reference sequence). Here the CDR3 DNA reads TGTGCCTGGAGCTCCGAGAACACTGAAGCTTTCTTT. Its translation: CAWSSENTEAFF.

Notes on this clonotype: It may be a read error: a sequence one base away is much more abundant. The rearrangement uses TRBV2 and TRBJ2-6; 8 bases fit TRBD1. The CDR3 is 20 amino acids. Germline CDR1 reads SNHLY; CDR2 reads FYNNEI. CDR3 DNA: TGTTCCAGCACCATACCCGTGATGAGACAGGGGCTTGGTGGGGCCAACGTCCTGACTTTC. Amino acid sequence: CSSTIPVMRQGLGGANVLTF.

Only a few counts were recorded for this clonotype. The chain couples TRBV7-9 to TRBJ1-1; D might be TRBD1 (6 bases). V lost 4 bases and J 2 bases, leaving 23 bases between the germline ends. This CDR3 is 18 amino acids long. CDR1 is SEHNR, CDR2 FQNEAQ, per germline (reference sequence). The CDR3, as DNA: TGTGCCAGCAGCTCCATCGCAGGCAGGGGCGGCATAAACACTGAAGCTTTCTTT. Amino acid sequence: CASSSIAGRGGINTEAFF.

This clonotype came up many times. CDR3 in DNA: TGTGCCAGCAGTTTATCCTCCGGGACAGGGGGCGTTGAGCAGTACTTC. Its protein product is CASSLSSGTGGVEQYF. V is TRBV12-3 or TRBV12-4 and J is TRBJ2-7, with TRBD1 matching 12 bases. This CDR3 has 16 residues. J gave up 7 bases and V 2 bases, and 9 bases lay outside the gene matches.